The 24 T cell receptor beta chains given below trace back to one sample, sequenced in a study of OX40 agonist ivuxolimab in advanced cancers. Profiled with immunoSEQ multiplex PCR; TCRdb holds only in-frame clones, not every one. This sample has about 69,000 clones, with about three quarters found just once. The source was CD4+ or CD8+ T cells sorted from blood, collected in a trial of the OX40 agonist ivuxolimab. The receptors were gathered from an adult with an advanced solid tumor such as melanoma, head and neck, liver or kidney cancer.

The chain couples TRBV6-6 to TRBJ1-1, with D hard to call. Germline V gives CDR1 MNHNY, CDR2 SVGAGI (reference sequence). V was shortened by 2 bases and J by 7 bases, with 11 bases between the two germline ends. This CDR3 spans 13 amino acids. The CDR3 sequence: CASSYGPENEAFF. Written as DNA, the CDR3 is TGTGCCAGCAGTTACGGGCCAGAAAATGAAGCTTTCTTT.

This clone has just one count. This rearrangement joins TRBV19 to TRBJ1-5; D is uncertain. This CDR3 contains 21 residues. Germline values: CDR1 LNHDA, CDR2 SQIVND (reference sequence). Trimming removed 4 bases at V and 1 base at J, with 29 bases between. The CDR3 coding sequence is TGTGCCAGTAGTAGCCAAACCCGGGTTAGGGTAACAGTCCTCAGCAATCAGCCCCAGCATTTT. Its translation: CASSSQTRVRVTVLSNQPQHF.

As to this clone: Other DNA sequences of this sample code for an identical CDR3. This chain links TRBV28 with TRBJ1-5; possibly TRBD1 for D (5 bases). Trimming removed 6 bases at V and 4 bases at J, with 13 bases between. The V gene's germline CDR1 is MDHEN and CDR2 SYDVKM. The CDR3 loop spans 14 amino acids. The CDR3 sequence: CASSQAGPNQPQHF. CDR3 bases: TGTGCCAGCAGCCAAGCAGGGCCTAATCAGCCCCAGCATTTT. Full variable domain (remainder filled in from reference TRBV28 and TRBJ1-5): DVKVTQSSRYLVKRTGEKVFLECVQDMDHENMFWYRQDPGLGLRLIYFSYDVKMKEKGDIPEGYSVSREKKERFSLILESASTNQTSMYLCASSQAGPNQPQHFGDGTRLSIL.

J is TRBJ2-1 and V is TRBV2; D may be TRBD1 (6 bases). The germline V and J ends were trimmed by 7 bases and 0 bases, with 10 bases remaining between them. This CDR3 region has 14 residues. CDR1 SNHLY and CDR2 FYNNEI come from the germline V gene. CDR3 protein: CASNRQDSYNEQFF. In DNA, the CDR3 is TGTGCCAGCAATCGACAGGACTCCTACAATGAGCAGTTCTTC.

The chain employs TRBV7-8 and TRBJ1-6; 9 bases are a match to TRBD1. In germline, CDR1 is SGHVS, CDR2 FQNEAQ. CDR3 length: 16 amino acids. The junction had 8 bases not matched to a gene; V was cut back by 5 bases and J by 6 bases. CDR3 coding DNA: TGTGCCAGCAGCCCTTGGAGGGACAGGGCTAATTCACCCCTCCACTTT. Translated: CASSPWRDRANSPLHF.

In its sample, this clone was seen a few times. The CDR3 is CASSLTGEASGNTIYF. The CDR3 region has the DNA TGCGCCAGCAGCCTGACAGGTGAAGCCTCTGGAAACACCATATATTTT. The genes are TRBV5-1 and TRBJ1-3; tentative D call: TRBD1 (6 bases). Germline CDR1 is SGHRS and CDR2 is YFSETQ. The ends were cut back, 4 bases at V and 0 bases at J, with 14 bases in the middle. The CDR3 spans 16 residues.

The CDR3 protein is CASSKRGVNTEAFF. The CDR3 DNA follows: TGTGCCAGCAGCAAACGCGGGGTGAACACTGAAGCTTTCTTT. The chain has TRBV21-1 and TRBJ1-1. TRBV21-1 counts as a pseudogene. The CDR3 contains 14 residues.

The V gene is TRBV4-1, the J gene TRBJ1-4; D is unresolved. CDR3 length: 15 residues. The germline V and J ends were trimmed by 1 base and 3 bases, with 9 bases remaining between them. Germline CDR1 and CDR2: MGHRA and YSYEKL. The CDR3 coding sequence is TGCGCCAGCAGCCAAGCTGGGGTGGCTAATGAAAAACTGTTTTTT. Protein: CASSQAGVANEKLFF.

The chain is built from TRBV18 and TRBJ1-2, with D hard to call. Germline CDR1 is KGHSH and CDR2 is LQKENI. V was trimmed by 3 bases and J by 0 bases, leaving 8 bases between them. This CDR3 has 14 residues. DNA for the CDR3: TGTGCCAGCTCACCCGGGAACACTAACTATGGCTACACCTTC. This translates into CASSPGNTNYGYTF.

V and J are TRBV5-1 and TRBJ1-2, with 8 positions matching TRBD1. Looked up from germline, CDR1 is SGHRS and CDR2 is YFSETQ. This CDR3 contains 14 residues. The ends lost 0 bases at V and 8 bases at J; junction bases unmatched: 6. The CDR3 here is CASSLAYRGEGYTF. DNA for the CDR3: TGCGCCAGCAGCTTGGCCTACAGGGGGGAAGGCTACACCTTC.

The chain recombines TRBV6-1 with TRBJ1-1; 8 positions agree with TRBD1. The CDR3 runs 14 residues. Trimming at V came to 6 bases and at J to 3 bases, leaving 6 bases not matched to a gene. In germline, CDR1 is MNHNS, CDR2 SASEGT. In nucleotides, the CDR3 is TGTGCCAGCAGGGTACAGGGGGTGGACACTGAAGCTTTCTTT. Amino acids: CASRVQGVDTEAFF.

The chain combines TRBV5-8 with TRBJ1-2, with 8 positions matching TRBD1. The CDR3 extends over 13 amino acids. Germline V CDR1 and CDR2: SGHTS, YDEGEE. V was pared by 6 bases and J by 8 bases, with 9 bases of the junction left unmatched. CDR3 DNA sequence: TGTGCCAGCAACCGCAGGGGGCTGGGGGGCTACACCTTC. Amino acids: CASNRRGLGGYTF.

The chain employs TRBV2 and TRBJ1-1, with 7 bases aligning to TRBD1. Unmatched junction bases numbered 2, after V lost 6 bases and J lost 1 base. The CDR3 spans 13 residues. Germline-derived CDR1 and CDR2 are SNHLY and FYNNEI. In DNA, the CDR3 is TGTGCCAGCAGGGGGGACAGGAACACTGAAGCTTTCTTT. It specifies CASRGDRNTEAFF. The full variable domain, completed using reference TRBV2 and TRBJ1-1, is EPEVTQTPSHQVTQMGQEVILRCVPISNHLYFYWYRQILGQKVEFLVSFYNNEISEKSEIFDDQFSVERPDGSNFTLKIRSTKLEDSAMYFCASRGDRNTEAFFGQGTRLTVV.

This clone was seen a handful of times. The genes are TRBV28 and TRBJ2-5; D is uncertain. Germline V gives CDR1 MDHEN, CDR2 SYDVKM. The CDR3 length is 12 residues. V lost 7 bases and J lost 1, with 7 bases in between. In DNA form, the CDR3 reads TGTGCCAGCAAGGTTGGCCAAGAGACCCAGTACTTC. Protein sequence: CASKVGQETQYF.

V gene TRBV5-6 combines with J gene TRBJ1-3; TRBD1 matches at 8 bases. CDR3 size: 15 residues. Germline values: CDR1 SGHDT, CDR2 YYEEEE. The V gene end was trimmed by 2 bases and the J gene end by 7 bases; junction bases not matched to a gene: 8. This CDR3 reads CASSLLSGGLNTIYF. Written as DNA, the CDR3 is TGTGCCAGCAGCTTACTCTCAGGGGGCTTGAACACCATATATTTT.

The chain carries TRBV27 and TRBJ2-2; a possible D gene is TRBD1 (5 bases). Germline V gives CDR1 MNHEY, CDR2 SMNVEV (reference sequence). CDR3 length: 14 residues. Trimming took off 2 bases at V and 5 bases at J, with 9 bases between the two ends. CDR3 sequence reads: CASSLEAGTGELFF. The CDR3 nucleotides read TGTGCCAGCAGTTTAGAAGCAGGGACCGGGGAGCTGTTTTTT.

V gene TRBV6-5 combines with J gene TRBJ1-1; D is unclear. V lost 4 bases and J 4 bases, leaving 4 bases between the germline ends. The CDR3 covers 11 residues. The germline gives CDR1 MNHEY, CDR2 SVGAGI. CDR3 amino acids: CASSFGTEAFF. In DNA, the CDR3 is TGTGCCAGCAGTTTCGGCACTGAAGCTTTCTTT.

The chain recombines TRBV28 with TRBJ1-3; D is undetermined. The CDR3 length is 16 residues. CDR1 and CDR2 (germline): MDHEN, SYDVKM. The V end lost 5 bases, the J end lost 0 bases, and 14 bases lay between the germline ends. Here the CDR3 reads CASSGWTPRSGNTIYF. The CDR3 bases are TGTGCCAGCAGTGGGTGGACGCCCCGCTCTGGAAACACCATATATTTT.

In this sample, this clone turned up a few times. The chain has TRBV5-4 and TRBJ1-1; D gene ambiguous. Germline assignment: CDR1 SGHNT and CDR2 YYREEE (reference sequence). Between the trimmed V and J ends, which lost 0 bases and 1 base, there was a span of 10 bases. CDR3 length: 15 amino acids. This CDR3 reads CASSLEAGWNTEAFF. The CDR3 bases are TGTGCCAGCAGCTTGGAGGCGGGATGGAACACTGAAGCTTTCTTT.

J is TRBJ1-2 and V is TRBV9; D is unresolved. V was clipped by 2 bases and J by 4 bases, with 15 bases between them. Germline V CDR1 and CDR2: SGDLS, YYNGEE. The CDR3 extends over 15 amino acids. In DNA, the CDR3 is TGTGCCAGCAGCGTTCTGGGGATTTGGGGCTATGGCTACACCTTC. This gives the protein CASSVLGIWGYGYTF.

V is TRBV28 and J is TRBJ2-3; D remains unclear. CDR3 length: 13 amino acids. Germline CDR1 MDHEN, CDR2 SYDVKM. The V and J ends lost 5 bases and 6 bases respectively, with 12 bases between them. CDR3 DNA sequence: TGTGCCAGCAGTGCGACACTGCGCGATACGCAGTATTTT. Translation: CASSATLRDTQYF.

This clone was counted a few times. The chain employs TRBV5-6 and TRBJ1-1, with unresolved D. The CDR3 covers 16 residues. Trimming took 0 bases from V and 0 from J, leaving 12 bases between them. Germline V lookup: CDR1 SGHDT, CDR2 YYEEEE. The CDR3 loop reads CASSLEIKWVNTEAFF. CDR3 sequence (DNA): TGTGCCAGCAGCTTGGAAATAAAGTGGGTGAACACTGAAGCTTTCTTT.

The rearrangement joins TRBV11-2 to TRBJ2-7; 8 nucleotides agree with TRBD2. Germline CDR1 reads SGHAT; CDR2 reads FQNNGV. The CDR3 spans 14 residues. V trimming: 3 bases; J trimming: 2 bases; junction bases outside the gene matches: 3. The CDR3 nucleotides are TGTGCCAGCAGCTTGGAGCGGGGGCCCTACGAGCAGTACTTC. The encoded protein is CASSLERGPYEQYF.

V gene TRBV10-1 combines with J gene TRBJ2-4; 8 bases agree with TRBD2. V shed 0 bases and J 0 bases; nucleotides not matched to a gene: 7. In germline, CDR1 is WNHNN, CDR2 SYGVQD (reference sequence). CDR3 length: 18 amino acids. CDR3 coding DNA: TGCGCCAGCAGTGAGTCTAGCGGGGAACATCTAGCCAAAAACATTCAGTACTTC. The encoded protein is CASSESSGEHLAKNIQYF.